This entry lists 13 T cell receptor beta chains sequenced from one sample in a study of blood T cell repertoires in COVID-19. Profiling relied on immunoSEQ multiplex PCR, and the TCRdb table lists in-frame clones only, not all of them. The sample contains about 75,000 clones, 88% of which appear only once. Input material: peripheral blood. The receptor source for this set is a human donor in a cohort sampled during active COVID-19.

The chain links TRBV6-5 to TRBJ1-4, with D possibly matching TRBD1 (5 bases). This CDR3 has 15 amino acids. Germline V CDR1 and CDR2: MNHEY, SVGAGI. V was cut by 6 bases and J by 5 bases, with 16 bases left in between. The CDR3 nucleotides are TGTGCCAGCAGCTTCTCCGGGGGGAAGAATGAAAAACTGTTTTTT. Its translation: CASSFSGGKNEKLFF.

The chain employs TRBV7-2 and TRBJ2-2; TRBD2 aligns across 14 bases. This CDR3 spans 17 amino acids. With 3 bases clipped from V and 3 bases from J, the junction kept 3 bases outside the gene matches. Germline V lookup: CDR1 SGHTA, CDR2 FQGNSA. The CDR3 bases are TGTGCCAGCAGCTTGACTAGCGGGGGGGCGGACACCGGGGAGCTGTTTTTT. It yields the protein CASSLTSGGADTGELFF.

About this clone itself: Germline is not matched at one junction end, which may reflect a read error. The chain has TRBV5-1 and TRBJ2-6; 8 positions match TRBD1. The CDR3 is 17 amino acids. CDR1 is SGHRS and CDR2 is YFSETQ in the germline V gene. The CDR3 bases are TGCGCCAGCAGATTGGACAGGGTCGTATCTGGGGCCAACGTCCTGACTTTC. Translating gives CASRLDRVVSGANVLTF.

This clone came up once. The chain has TRBV20-1 and TRBJ2-7; 7 bases align to TRBD1. The CDR3 consists of 11 residues. The V gene's germline CDR1 is DFQATT and CDR2 SNEGSKA (reference sequence). The CDR3 region has the DNA TGCAGCGGGACAGCCTTGGACGAGCAGTACTTC. It is translated as CSGTALDEQYF.

V is TRBV6-5 and J is TRBJ2-7, with 9 bases fitting TRBD1. In germline, CDR1 is MNHEY, CDR2 SVGAGI. With 6 bases clipped from V and 2 bases from J, the junction kept 5 bases outside the gene matches. The CDR3 contains 14 residues. Here the CDR3 reads CASRPGTGPYEQYF. The CDR3 DNA follows: TGTGCCAGCAGACCCGGGACAGGGCCCTACGAGCAGTACTTC.

The V gene is TRBV7-9, the J gene TRBJ2-2; D possibly corresponds to TRBD2 (6 bases). The ends were cut back, 8 bases at V and 4 bases at J, with 14 bases in the middle. This CDR3 has 14 amino acids. The germline V gene encodes CDR1 SEHNR and CDR2 FQNEAQ (reference sequence). The CDR3 sequence is CASCPGGITGELFF. The CDR3 nucleotides are TGTGCCAGCTGCCCCGGGGGAATCACCGGGGAGCTGTTTTTT.

The CDR3, as DNA: TGTGCCAGCAGTTTTAACGGGAACGAGCAGTACTTC. Protein product: CASSFNGNEQYF. The chain recombines TRBV12-3 or TRBV12-4 with TRBJ2-7, with D tentatively TRBD2 (5 bases). Trimming pared 3 bases from V and 5 bases from J, leaving 8 bases between. The CDR3 runs to 12 residues.

The rearrangement joins TRBV5-6 to TRBJ2-5, with 10 bases lining up with TRBD1. With 0 bases clipped from V and 4 bases from J, the junction kept 3 bases outside the gene matches. This CDR3 contains 15 residues. Germline CDR1 and CDR2: SGHDT and YYEEEE. The DNA for the CDR3 is TGTGCCAGCAGCTTGGGAGACAGGGGGCGAGAGACCCAGTACTTC. Protein product: CASSLGDRGRETQYF.

The chain recombines TRBV6-2 or TRBV6-3 with TRBJ2-5; 8 bases line up with TRBD2. The germline gives CDR1 MNHEY, CDR2 SVGEGT. The CDR3 sequence is 16 residues long. The J segment lost 1 base and the V segment lost 5 bases, leaving 9 bases of the junction unmatched. This CDR3 is CASSQPLAGLQETQYF. The CDR3 coding sequence is TGTGCCAGCAGTCAGCCTTTAGCGGGGCTCCAAGAGACCCAGTACTTC.

The chain is built from TRBV19 and TRBJ2-6, with 8 bases aligning to TRBD1. Germline V gene sequence: CDR1 LNHDA, CDR2 SQIVND (reference sequence). This CDR3 contains 17 residues. With 9 bases clipped from V and 0 bases from J, the junction kept 10 bases outside the gene matches. This CDR3 is CASRPGRGRSGANVLTF. The CDR3 DNA is TGTGCCAGCAGACCGGGCAGGGGGCGCTCTGGGGCCAACGTCCTGACTTTC.

In its sample, this clone was seen a few times. The chain carries TRBV7-2 and TRBJ1-6; tentative D call: TRBD1 (6 bases). Per the germline V gene, CDR1 is SGHTA and CDR2 is FQGNSA. This CDR3 comprises 13 residues. The CDR3 DNA sequence: TGTGCTGCCCGCAGGGGCCGTAATTCACCCCTCCACTTT. It translates to CAARRGRNSPLHF.

The chain links TRBV3-1 (or the pseudogene TRBV3-2) to TRBJ2-6; 10 positions match TRBD1. The CDR3 contains 17 residues. V shed 4 bases, J shed 1 base, and the junction held 4 bases outside the gene matches. Germline V gene lookup returns CDR1 LGHDT and CDR2 YNNKEL (reference sequence). CDR3 sequence: CASSPGTGASGANVLTF. The CDR3 DNA reads as TGTGCCAGCAGCCCCGGGACAGGGGCTTCTGGGGCCAACGTCCTGACTTTC.

This chain uses TRBV6-2 or TRBV6-3 with TRBJ2-5; 9 nucleotides align to TRBD2. CDR1 is MNHEY and CDR2 is SVGEGT in the germline V gene. The CDR3 totals 16 residues. J lost 4 bases, V lost 2 bases, and 8 bases had no gene match. CDR3 bases: TGTGCCAGCAGTTACGGGGTGACTAGCGGAAGAGAGACCCAGTACTTC. Its protein product is CASSYGVTSGRETQYF.